One and the same sample provided the 25 T cell receptor beta chains below, sequenced in a study of T cells in localized non-small cell lung cancer. Only in-frame clones appear in the TCRdb table, and some are missing; sequencing was by immunoSEQ multiplex PCR. The table has approximately 950 clones, approximately 24% seen once; the top ten hold 30% to 40%. Sequencing was performed on normal lung tissue next to the tumor, taken before any cancer treatment. The receptors originated from a male donor at least 60 years old with stage II squamous cell lung carcinoma.

The rearrangement uses TRBV23-1 and TRBJ2-1; a weak D match, TRBD2 (5 bases). TRBV23-1 is an ORF; its function is uncertain. The V end lost 0 bases, the J end lost 2 bases, and 11 bases lay between the germline ends. The length of the CDR3 is 16 residues. CDR3 DNA: TGCGCCAGCAGTCAATCAAAGCGACTACCCTACAATGAGCAGTTCTTC. It specifies CASSQSKRLPYNEQFF.

This clone is labeled medium-sized. The chain is built from TRBV9 and TRBJ1-1; D might be TRBD1 (6 bases). Germline CDR1 is SGDLS and CDR2 is YYNGEE. The CDR3 is 14 residues long. Trimming cost V 4 bases and J 2 bases, with 12 bases left between them. CDR3 residues: CASSLGTLNTEAFF. CDR3 nucleotide sequence: TGTGCCAGCAGCCTCGGGACATTAAACACTGAAGCTTTCTTT.

A few counts support this clone. The chain joins TRBV7-5 to TRBJ1-1. TRBV7-5 is assigned pseudogene status. The CDR3 extends over 17 amino acids. The CDR3 protein is CARSLGEGSPPNTEAFF. DNA of the CDR3: TGTGCCAGAAGCTTAGGGGAGGGTTCCCCCCCGAACACTGAAGCTTTCTTT.

V usage is TRBV28 and J usage is TRBJ2-7; D could derive from TRBD1 or TRBD2 (5 bases each). This CDR3 is built from 15 residues. The germline V gene has CDR1 MDHEN and CDR2 SYDVKM. V lost 3 bases, J lost 0 bases, and 12 bases lay in between. The CDR3 loop is CASSFRGYSSYEQYF. In nucleotides, the CDR3 is TGTGCCAGCAGTTTTCGGGGCTATAGCTCCTACGAGCAGTACTTC.

Relative to its sample, this clone is medium-sized. The CDR3 sequence: CASSQLYTGTGRNQPQHF. The DNA for the CDR3 is TGTGCCAGCAGTCAACTATATACCGGGACAGGGAGGAATCAGCCCCAGCATTTT. The gene calls are TRBV6-8 and TRBJ1-5, with 9 bases matching TRBD1. In germline, CDR1 is MNHGY, CDR2 SAAAGT. The CDR3 contains 18 residues. J lost 4 bases, V lost 5 bases, and 15 bases had no gene match.

This chain links TRBV6-8 with TRBJ2-5, with 14 bases identical to TRBD2. V shed 8 bases and J 4 bases; nucleotides not matched to a gene: 6. The CDR3 spans 15 residues. Germline CDR1 MNHGY, CDR2 SAAAGT. The CDR3 DNA reads TGTGCCAGCGGTAGACTAGCGGGGGGGCCAGAGACCCAGTACTTC. Translated: CASGRLAGGPETQYF.

The V gene is TRBV11-3, the J gene TRBJ2-1; D call uncertain. The germline CDR1 and CDR2 sequences are SGHNT and YENEEA. With 1 base removed from V and 4 bases from J, the gap between germline ends came to 11 bases. This CDR3 has 15 residues. In DNA form, the CDR3 reads TGTGCCAGCAGCTTAGTCAGAACCTCGTACAATGAGCAGTTCTTC. Its protein product is CASSLVRTSYNEQFF.

The chain combines TRBV19 with TRBJ2-5; D unresolved. V was pared by 1 base and J by 0 bases, with 12 bases between. The CDR3 is 16 residues long. CDR1 LNHDA and CDR2 SQIVND come from the germline V gene (reference sequence). This chain's CDR3 is CASSIVRTANQETQYF. DNA for the CDR3: TGTGCCAGTAGTATAGTTCGAACAGCGAACCAAGAGACCCAGTACTTC.

This rearrangement joins TRBV30 to TRBJ2-2, with 8 bases that match TRBD2. There are 14 residues in the CDR3. CDR1 GTSNPN and CDR2 SVGIG come from the germline V gene (reference sequence). The ends lost 7 bases at V and 2 bases at J; junction bases unmatched: 6. DNA for the CDR3: TGTGCCTTCAGGCGGGGGGTAAACACCGGGGAGCTGTTTTTT. As protein: CAFRRGVNTGELFF.

The CDR3 DNA is TGTGCCATCAGTGAGCCCCGGGACAGGGCCCTTAAGTACTTC. Its protein product is CAISEPRDRALKYF. The chain joins TRBV10-3 to TRBJ2-7, with TRBD1 matching over 9 bases. The CDR3 has 14 amino acids. Germline trimming cut 2 bases from V and 11 bases from J; bases unmatched to any gene: 10. Germline V gene lookup returns CDR1 ENHRY and CDR2 SYGVKD.

This sequence joins TRBV15 and TRBJ2-7; no clear D. CDR3 length: 14 amino acids. CDR1 and CDR2 from the germline V gene are LNHNV and YYDKDF (reference sequence). V dropped 0 bases and J dropped 6 bases, with 12 bases sitting between them. CDR3 protein: CATSRESGSGEQYF. For the CDR3, the DNA is TGTGCCACCAGCAGAGAGTCAGGCAGTGGCGAGCAGTACTTC.

This clone was counted between two and nine times. The chain is built from TRBV9 and TRBJ2-1; no clear D gene. This CDR3 contains 15 residues. Germline V gives CDR1 SGDLS, CDR2 YYNGEE. Between the trimmed V and J ends, which lost 6 bases and 0 bases, there was a span of 13 bases. CDR3 sequence (DNA): TGTGCCAGCAACCCTTCCCCGAGCTCCTACAATGAGCAGTTCTTC. This encodes CASNPSPSSYNEQFF.

The rearrangement joins TRBV6-8 to TRBJ2-1; possibly TRBD1 for D (5 bases). The CDR3 runs to 14 residues. CDR1 is MNHGY, CDR2 SAAAGT, per germline. V shed 6 bases and J shed 6 bases, with 15 bases lying between them. CDR3: CASRDATALNEQFF. In DNA, the CDR3 is TGTGCCAGCAGGGACGCGACAGCCCTCAATGAGCAGTTCTTC.

Only one count was recorded for this clone. The rearrangement joins TRBV15 to TRBJ2-1; possible D gene TRBD1, 5 bases. The germline V and J ends were trimmed by 7 bases and 2 bases, with 15 bases remaining between them. Germline values: CDR1 LNHNV, CDR2 YYDKDF (reference sequence). The CDR3 has 15 residues. The CDR3 region is CATTPTAVTYNEQFF. Here the CDR3 DNA reads TGTGCCACCACCCCGACAGCCGTAACCTACAATGAGCAGTTCTTC.

The chain is built from TRBV6-8 and TRBJ1-2; 7 bases agree with TRBD1. CDR1 is MNHGY, CDR2 SAAAGT, per germline. The CDR3 is made up of 16 amino acids. V was clipped by 5 bases and J by 2 bases; unmatched bases: 11. The CDR3 coding sequence is TGTGCCAGCAGTAACCGCCTGACAGGGACCAACTATGGCTACACCTTC. Protein: CASSNRLTGTNYGYTF.

J is TRBJ2-7 and V is TRBV11-3; D remains unclear. Germline CDR1 SGHNT, CDR2 YENEEA. Trimming removed 6 bases at V and 1 base at J, with 16 bases between. The CDR3 covers 15 residues. The CDR3 nucleotides are TGTGCCAGCAGTCAAGGCCCTATCAATTCCTACGAGCAGTACTTC. Encoded protein: CASSQGPINSYEQYF.

This chain joins TRBV19 and TRBJ1-1; D is ambiguous. CDR1 and CDR2 from the germline V gene are LNHDA and SQIVND (reference sequence). V was clipped by 3 bases and J by 4 bases, with 12 bases between them. CDR3 length: 14 residues. CDR3 DNA sequence: TGTGCCAGTAGTATCTTCTCCCGGGGCACTGAAGCTTTCTTT. It translates to CASSIFSRGTEAFF. Variable domain in full (rest from reference TRBV19 and TRBJ1-1): DGGITQSPKYLFRKEGQNVTLSCEQNLNHDAMYWYRQDPGQGLRLIYYSQIVNDFQKGDIAEGYSVSREKKESFPLTVTSAQKNPTAFYLCASSIFSRGTEAFFGQGTRLTVV.

The V call is TRBV7-5, the J call TRBJ1-3. TRBV7-5 is recorded as a pseudogene. The CDR3 is 17 amino acids. The CDR3 region has the DNA TGTGCCAGCAGCTTAGCAAGCTCCGGAAGCTCTGGAAACACCATATATTTT. This codes for CASSLASSGSSGNTIYF.

The rearrangement uses TRBV9 and TRBJ2-5, with TRBD2 matching 9 bases. V was clipped by 0 bases and J by 4 bases; unmatched bases: 7. Germline V gene lookup returns CDR1 SGDLS and CDR2 YYNGEE. The CDR3 is made up of 16 amino acids. The CDR3, as DNA: TGTGCCAGCAGCGTAGGTCAGGGACTAGCCGGAGAGACCCAGTACTTC. It yields the protein CASSVGQGLAGETQYF.

This clone appeared a few times. V usage is TRBV9 and J usage is TRBJ1-1; no clear D. CDR3 length: 13 residues. Germline V lookup: CDR1 SGDLS, CDR2 YYNGEE. Trimming stripped 2 bases from V and 4 bases from J, with 9 bases between. The CDR3 sequence is CASSVGLSTEAFF. CDR3 bases: TGTGCCAGCAGCGTCGGATTGAGCACTGAAGCTTTCTTT.

This clone is classed as medium-sized. The genes are TRBV11-3 and TRBJ1-6, with TRBD1 matching over 8 bases. The junction had 7 bases not matched to a gene; V was cut back by 5 bases and J by 7 bases. CDR1 is SGHNT, CDR2 YENEEA, per germline. This CDR3 is built from 15 residues. This CDR3 reads CASSPKRTGNSPLHF. The CDR3, as DNA: TGTGCCAGCAGCCCAAAAAGGACAGGGAATTCACCCCTCCACTTT.

This clone is termed medium-sized. The gene calls are TRBV6-8 and TRBJ2-5; D is possibly TRBD2 (7 bases). The V end lost 10 bases, the J end lost 5 bases, and 14 bases lay between the germline ends. The germline gives CDR1 MNHGY, CDR2 SAAAGT. The CDR3 is made up of 12 amino acids. CDR3 DNA sequence: TGTGCCAAAAGGGGGGGCGGGGAGACCCAGTACTTC. Amino acids: CAKRGGGETQYF.

The V call is TRBV29-1, the J call TRBJ2-5; the D is unclear. This CDR3 comprises 14 residues. The V gene's germline CDR1 is SQVTM and CDR2 ANQGSEA. Deletions cut 1 base from V and 8 bases from J, with 17 bases between. The CDR3 DNA reads TGCAGCGTTGAAGTCCGACTCTACTCAGATACCCAGTACTTC. Encoded protein: CSVEVRLYSDTQYF.

This clone is medium-sized by share. This sequence joins TRBV11-3 and TRBJ2-5, with D perhaps TRBD1 (5 bases). V lost 0 bases and J lost 1, with 6 bases in between. Germline CDR1 SGHNT, CDR2 YENEEA. This CDR3 region has 14 residues. The CDR3 loop is CASSLERGQETQYF. Written as DNA, the CDR3 is TGTGCCAGCAGCTTAGAAAGGGGCCAAGAGACCCAGTACTTC.

This clone was detected a few times. The chain has TRBV9 and TRBJ2-7, with D perhaps TRBD1 (5 bases). The V gene's germline CDR1 is SGDLS and CDR2 YYNGEE. The CDR3 loop spans 16 amino acids. V was cut by 4 bases and J by 6 bases, with 23 bases left in between. DNA of the CDR3: TGTGCCAGCAGCCACAAGCTCATAGGGGCCCCAGGCGAGCAGTACTTC. It translates to CASSHKLIGAPGEQYF.